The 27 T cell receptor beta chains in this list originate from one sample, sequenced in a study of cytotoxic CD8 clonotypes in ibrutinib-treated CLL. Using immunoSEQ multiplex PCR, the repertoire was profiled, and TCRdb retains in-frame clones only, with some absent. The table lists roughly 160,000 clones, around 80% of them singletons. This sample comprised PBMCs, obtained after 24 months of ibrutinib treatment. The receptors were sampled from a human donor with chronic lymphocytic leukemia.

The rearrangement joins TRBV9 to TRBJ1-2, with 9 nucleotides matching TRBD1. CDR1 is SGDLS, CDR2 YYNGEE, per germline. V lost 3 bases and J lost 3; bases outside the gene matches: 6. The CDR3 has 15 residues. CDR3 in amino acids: CASSEGTGRDYGYTF. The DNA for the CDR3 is TGTGCCAGCAGCGAGGGGACAGGGAGGGACTATGGCTACACCTTC.

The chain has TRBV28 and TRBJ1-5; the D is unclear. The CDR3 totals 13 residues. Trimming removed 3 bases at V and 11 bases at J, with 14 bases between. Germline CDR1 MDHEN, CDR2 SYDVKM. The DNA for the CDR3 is TGTGCCAGCAGTTTGCCCGCTTTGGGGACCCAGCATTTT. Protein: CASSLPALGTQHF.

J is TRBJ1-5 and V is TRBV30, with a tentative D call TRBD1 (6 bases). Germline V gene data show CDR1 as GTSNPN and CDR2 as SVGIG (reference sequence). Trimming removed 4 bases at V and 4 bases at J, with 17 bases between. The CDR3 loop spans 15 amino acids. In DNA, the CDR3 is TGTGCCTGGACCAAGGACAGCGGACTGAATCAGCCCCAGCATTTT. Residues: CAWTKDSGLNQPQHF.

This CDR3 reads CASSGEMNYGYTF. In nucleotides, the CDR3 is TGTGCCAGCAGTGGGGAGATGAACTATGGCTACACCTTC. This chain connects TRBV6-5 to TRBJ1-2, with unresolved D. V shed 5 bases and J shed 2 bases, with 9 bases lying between them. Per the germline V gene, CDR1 is MNHEY and CDR2 is SVGAGI. The CDR3 runs to 13 residues.

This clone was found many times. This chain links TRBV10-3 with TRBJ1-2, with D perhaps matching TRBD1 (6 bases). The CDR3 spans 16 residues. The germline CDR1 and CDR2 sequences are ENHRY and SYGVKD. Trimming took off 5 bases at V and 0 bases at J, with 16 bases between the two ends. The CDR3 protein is CAISSRTASTNYGYTF. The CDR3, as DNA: TGTGCCATCAGTTCGAGGACAGCAAGCACTAACTATGGCTACACCTTC.

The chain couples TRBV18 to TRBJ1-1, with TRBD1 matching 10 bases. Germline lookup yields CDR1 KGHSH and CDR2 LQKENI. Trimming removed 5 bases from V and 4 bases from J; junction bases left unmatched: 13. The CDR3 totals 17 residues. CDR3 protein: CASSNRQGAEAGTEAFF. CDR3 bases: TGTGCCAGCTCAAACAGACAGGGGGCTGAAGCTGGCACTGAAGCTTTCTTT.

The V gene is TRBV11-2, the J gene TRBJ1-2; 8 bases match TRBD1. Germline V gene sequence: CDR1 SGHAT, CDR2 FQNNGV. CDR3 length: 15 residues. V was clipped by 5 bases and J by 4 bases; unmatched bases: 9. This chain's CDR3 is CASSLRTGWGYGYTF. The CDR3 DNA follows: TGTGCCAGCAGCCTCCGGACAGGGTGGGGCTATGGCTACACCTTC.

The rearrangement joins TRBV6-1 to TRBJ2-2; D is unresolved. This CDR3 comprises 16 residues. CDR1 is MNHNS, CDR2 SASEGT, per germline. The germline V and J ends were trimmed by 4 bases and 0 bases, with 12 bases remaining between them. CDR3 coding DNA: TGTGCCAGCAGTGCTTTTGGGCTAGCGAACACCGGGGAGCTGTTTTTT. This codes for CASSAFGLANTGELFF.

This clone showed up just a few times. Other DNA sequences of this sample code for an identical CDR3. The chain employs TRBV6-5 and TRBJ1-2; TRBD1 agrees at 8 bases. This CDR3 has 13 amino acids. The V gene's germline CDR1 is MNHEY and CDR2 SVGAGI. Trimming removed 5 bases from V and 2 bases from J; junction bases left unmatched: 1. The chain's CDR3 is CASSRTGNYGYTF. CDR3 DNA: TGTGCCAGCAGTCGGACAGGGAACTATGGCTACACCTTC.

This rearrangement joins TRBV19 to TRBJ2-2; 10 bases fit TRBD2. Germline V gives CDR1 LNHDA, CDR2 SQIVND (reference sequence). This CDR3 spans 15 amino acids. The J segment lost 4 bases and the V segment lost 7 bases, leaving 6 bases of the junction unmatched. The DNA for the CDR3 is TGTGCCAGTAAGTCTCTAGCGGGAGCCACCGGGGAGCTGTTTTTT. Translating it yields CASKSLAGATGELFF.

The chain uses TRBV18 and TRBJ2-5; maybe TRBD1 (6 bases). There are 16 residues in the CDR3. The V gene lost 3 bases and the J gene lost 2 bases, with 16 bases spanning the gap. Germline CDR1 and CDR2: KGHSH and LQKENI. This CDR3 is CASSPVTGGTQETQYF. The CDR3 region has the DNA TGTGCCAGCTCACCGGTGACAGGCGGAACTCAAGAGACCCAGTACTTC.

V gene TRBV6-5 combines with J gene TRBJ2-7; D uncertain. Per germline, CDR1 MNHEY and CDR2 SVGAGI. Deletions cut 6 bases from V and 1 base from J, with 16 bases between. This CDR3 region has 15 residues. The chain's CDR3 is CASSHWAVRSYEQYF. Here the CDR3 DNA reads TGTGCCAGCAGCCACTGGGCAGTTAGATCCTACGAGCAGTACTTC.

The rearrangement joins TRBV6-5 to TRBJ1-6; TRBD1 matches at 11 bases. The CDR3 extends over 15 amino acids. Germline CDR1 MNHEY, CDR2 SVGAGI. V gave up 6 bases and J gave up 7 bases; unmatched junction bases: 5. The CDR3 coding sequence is TGTGCCAGCAGCCCTAGGGACAGGGGGAATTCACCCCTCCACTTT. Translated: CASSPRDRGNSPLHF.

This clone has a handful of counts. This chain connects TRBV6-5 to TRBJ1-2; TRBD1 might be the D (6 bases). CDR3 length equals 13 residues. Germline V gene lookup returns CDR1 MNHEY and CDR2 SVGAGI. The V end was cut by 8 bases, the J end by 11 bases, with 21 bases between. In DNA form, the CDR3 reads TGTGCCAGCGGCCCGGGCCGAGGGGGAAGATACACCTTC. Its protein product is CASGPGRGGRYTF.

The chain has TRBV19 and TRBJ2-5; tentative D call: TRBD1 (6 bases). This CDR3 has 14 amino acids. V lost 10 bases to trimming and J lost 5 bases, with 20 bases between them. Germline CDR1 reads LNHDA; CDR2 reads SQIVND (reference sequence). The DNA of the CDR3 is TGTGCCACCACGCGAAAGAGGGGGACGGAGACCCAGTACTTC. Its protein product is CATTRKRGTETQYF.

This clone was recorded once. CDR3 sequence reads: CAISELRGGSSGNTIYF. CDR3 bases: TGTGCCATCAGTGAATTGAGGGGGGGCTCGAGTGGAAACACCATATATTTT. The gene calls are TRBV10-3 and TRBJ1-3, with D tentatively TRBD1 (6 bases). The germline V gene has CDR1 ENHRY and CDR2 SYGVKD. The length of the CDR3 is 17 residues. Trimming removed 3 bases from V and 3 bases from J, with 18 bases in between.

CDR3 sequence (DNA): TGTGCCTGGAGTGCGAGGGGGGCGGGCGATACTGAAGCTTTCTTT. It yields the protein CAWSARGAGDTEAFF. The chain combines TRBV30 with TRBJ1-1; possible D gene TRBD1, 6 bases. The CDR3 has 15 residues. Germline CDR1 and CDR2: GTSNPN and SVGIG (reference sequence). V shed 1 base and J shed 5 bases, with 17 bases lying between them.

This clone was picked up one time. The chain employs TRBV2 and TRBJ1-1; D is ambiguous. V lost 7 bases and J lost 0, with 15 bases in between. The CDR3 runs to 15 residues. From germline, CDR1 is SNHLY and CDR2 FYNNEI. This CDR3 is CASIQEDRMNTEAFF. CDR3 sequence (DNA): TGTGCCAGCATCCAAGAGGATCGAATGAACACTGAAGCTTTCTTT.

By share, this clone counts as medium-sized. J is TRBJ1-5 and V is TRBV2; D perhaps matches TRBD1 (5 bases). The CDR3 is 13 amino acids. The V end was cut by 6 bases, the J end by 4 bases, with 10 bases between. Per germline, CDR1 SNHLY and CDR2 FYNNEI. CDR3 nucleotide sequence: TGTGCCAGCAGGTCGCCAGGGAATCAGCCCCAGCATTTT. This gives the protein CASRSPGNQPQHF. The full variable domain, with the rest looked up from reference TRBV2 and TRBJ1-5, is EPEVTQTPSHQVTQMGQEVILRCVPISNHLYFYWYRQILGQKVEFLVSFYNNEISEKSEIFDDQFSVERPDGSNFTLKIRSTKLEDSAMYFCASRSPGNQPQHFGDGTRLSIL.

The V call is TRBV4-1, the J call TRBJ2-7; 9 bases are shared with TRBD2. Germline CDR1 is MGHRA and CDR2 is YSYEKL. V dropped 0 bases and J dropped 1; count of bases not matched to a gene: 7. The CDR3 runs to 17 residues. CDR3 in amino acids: CASSQDGAGGRSYEQYF. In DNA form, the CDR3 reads TGCGCCAGCAGCCAAGATGGTGCGGGGGGGCGATCCTACGAGCAGTACTTC.

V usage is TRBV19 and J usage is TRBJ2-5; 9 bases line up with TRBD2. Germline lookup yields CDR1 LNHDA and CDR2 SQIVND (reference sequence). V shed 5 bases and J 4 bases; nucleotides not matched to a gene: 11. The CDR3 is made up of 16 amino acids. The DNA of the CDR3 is TGTGCCAGTAGTGTCCTAGCGGGGAGGACGGGAGAGACCCAGTACTTC. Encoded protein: CASSVLAGRTGETQYF. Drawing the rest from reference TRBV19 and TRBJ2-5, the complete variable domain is DGGITQSPKYLFRKEGQNVTLSCEQNLNHDAMYWYRQDPGQGLRLIYYSQIVNDFQKGDIAEGYSVSREKKESFPLTVTSAQKNPTAFYLCASSVLAGRTGETQYFGPGTRLLVL.

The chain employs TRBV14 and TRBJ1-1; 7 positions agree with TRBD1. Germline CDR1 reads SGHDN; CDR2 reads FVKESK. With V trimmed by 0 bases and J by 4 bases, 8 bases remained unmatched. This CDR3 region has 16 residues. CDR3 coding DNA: TGTGCCAGCAGCCAAGATAAGGGGGCAATAGGCACTGAAGCTTTCTTT. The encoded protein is CASSQDKGAIGTEAFF.

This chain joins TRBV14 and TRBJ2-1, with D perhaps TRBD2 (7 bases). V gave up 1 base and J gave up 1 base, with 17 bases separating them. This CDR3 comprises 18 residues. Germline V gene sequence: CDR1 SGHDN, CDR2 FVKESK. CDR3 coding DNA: TGTGCCAGCAGCCAAGGGGGGCGGGGGCAGTTGTCCTACAATGAGCAGTTCTTC. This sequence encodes CASSQGGRGQLSYNEQFF.

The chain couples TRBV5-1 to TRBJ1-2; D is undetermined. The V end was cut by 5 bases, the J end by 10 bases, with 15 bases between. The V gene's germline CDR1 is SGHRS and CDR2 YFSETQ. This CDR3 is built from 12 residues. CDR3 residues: CASSSGVVDYTF. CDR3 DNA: TGCGCCAGCAGTTCCGGAGTCGTAGACTACACCTTC.

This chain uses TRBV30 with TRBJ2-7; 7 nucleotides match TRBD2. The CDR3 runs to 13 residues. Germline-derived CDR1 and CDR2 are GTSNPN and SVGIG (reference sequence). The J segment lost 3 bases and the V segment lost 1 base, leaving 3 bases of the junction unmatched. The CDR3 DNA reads TGTGCCTGGAGTGGTCTAGCGGACTACGAGCAGTACTTC. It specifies CAWSGLADYEQYF.

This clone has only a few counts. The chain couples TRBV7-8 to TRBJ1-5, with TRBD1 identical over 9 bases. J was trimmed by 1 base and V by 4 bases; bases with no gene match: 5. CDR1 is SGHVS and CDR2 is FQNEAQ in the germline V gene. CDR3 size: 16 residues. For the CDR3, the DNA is TGTGCCAGCAGCTGGGACAGGGTGTCGAGCAATCAGCCCCAGCATTTT. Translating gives CASSWDRVSSNQPQHF.

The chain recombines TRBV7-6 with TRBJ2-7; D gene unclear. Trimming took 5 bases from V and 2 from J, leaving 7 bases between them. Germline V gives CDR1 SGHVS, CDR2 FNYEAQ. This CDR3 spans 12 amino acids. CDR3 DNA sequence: TGTGCCAGCAGCCCAGGACCCTACGAGCAGTACTTC. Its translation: CASSPGPYEQYF.